Described below is a single T cell receptor (beta chain) sequence and its context. The antigen remains unidentified. TCRdb keeps only in-frame clones here, not all; method: immunoSEQ multiplex PCR. Among under 55,000 clones listed, roughly 82% were seen once. Per the germline V gene, CDR1 is SGHRS and CDR2 is YFSETQ. V was cut by 0 bases and J by 4 bases, with 7 bases left in between. The CDR3 is 13 residues long. The source of the sample is a study of OX40 agonist ivuxolimab in advanced cancers. The study, taken as a whole, reports: Expanded peripheral T cells had an undetermined antigen specificity. Partial responders at 0.1-3.0 mg/kg had among the lowest clonal expansion.

The TCR sequence derives from an adult with an advanced solid tumor such as melanoma, head and neck, liver or kidney cancer. The sample consisted of CD4+ or CD8+ T cells sorted from blood, taken in a trial of the OX40 agonist ivuxolimab. The gene calls are TRBV5-1 and TRBJ1-2, with D perhaps TRBD1 (5 bases). For the CDR3, the DNA is TGCGCCAGCAGCTTGGGACAGCTCTATGGCTACACCTTC. Protein sequence: CASSLGQLYGYTF.